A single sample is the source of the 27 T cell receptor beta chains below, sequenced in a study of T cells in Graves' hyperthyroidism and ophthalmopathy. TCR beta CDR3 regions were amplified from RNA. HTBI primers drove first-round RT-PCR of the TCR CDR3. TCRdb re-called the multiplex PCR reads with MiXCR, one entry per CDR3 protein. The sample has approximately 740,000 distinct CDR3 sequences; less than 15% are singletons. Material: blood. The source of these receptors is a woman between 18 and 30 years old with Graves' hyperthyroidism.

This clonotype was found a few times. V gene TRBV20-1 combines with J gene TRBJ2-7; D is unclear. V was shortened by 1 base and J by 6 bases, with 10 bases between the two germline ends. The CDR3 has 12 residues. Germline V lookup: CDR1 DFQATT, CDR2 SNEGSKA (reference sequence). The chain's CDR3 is CSARAWTREQYF. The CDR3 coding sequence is TGCAGTGCTAGAGCCTGGACGCGCGAGCAGTACTTC.

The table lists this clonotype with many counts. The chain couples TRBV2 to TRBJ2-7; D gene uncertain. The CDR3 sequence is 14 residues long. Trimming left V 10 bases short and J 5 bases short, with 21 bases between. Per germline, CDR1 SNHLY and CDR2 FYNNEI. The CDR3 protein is CAILMGPSWNEQYF. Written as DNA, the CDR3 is TGTGCCATCTTAATGGGCCCCAGCTGGAACGAGCAGTACTTC.

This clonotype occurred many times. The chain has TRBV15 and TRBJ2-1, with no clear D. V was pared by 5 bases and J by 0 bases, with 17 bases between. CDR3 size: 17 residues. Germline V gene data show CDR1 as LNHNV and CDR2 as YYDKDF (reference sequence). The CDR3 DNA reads TGTGCCACCAGCCCCCGCCTGGCCCAGAGCTCCTACAATGAGCAGTTCTTC. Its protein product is CATSPRLAQSSYNEQFF.

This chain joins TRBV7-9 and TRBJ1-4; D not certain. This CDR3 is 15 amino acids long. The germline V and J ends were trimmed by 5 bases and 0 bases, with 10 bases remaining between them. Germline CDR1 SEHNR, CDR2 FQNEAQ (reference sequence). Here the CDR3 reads CASSATAATNEKLFF. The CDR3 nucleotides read TGTGCCAGCAGCGCGACCGCCGCAACTAATGAAAAACTGTTTTTT.

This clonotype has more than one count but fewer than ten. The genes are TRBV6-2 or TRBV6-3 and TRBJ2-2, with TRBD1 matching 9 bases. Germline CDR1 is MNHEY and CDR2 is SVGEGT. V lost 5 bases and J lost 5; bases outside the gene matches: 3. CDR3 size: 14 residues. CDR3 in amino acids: CASSDGTGTGELFF. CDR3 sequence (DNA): TGTGCCAGCAGTGACGGGACAGGGACCGGGGAGCTGTTTTTT.

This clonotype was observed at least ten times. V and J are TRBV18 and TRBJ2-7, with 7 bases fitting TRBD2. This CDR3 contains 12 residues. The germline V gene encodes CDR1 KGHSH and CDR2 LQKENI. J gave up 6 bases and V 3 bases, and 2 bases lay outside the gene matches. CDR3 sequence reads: CASSPGGAEQYF. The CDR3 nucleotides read TGTGCCAGCTCACCGGGAGGGGCCGAGCAGTACTTC. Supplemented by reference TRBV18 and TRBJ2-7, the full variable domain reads NAGVMQNPRHLVRRRGQEARLRCSPMKGHSHVYWYRQLPEEGLKFMVYLQKENIIDESGMPKERFSAEFPKEGPSILRIQQVVRGDSAAYFCASSPGGAEQYFGPGTRLTVT.

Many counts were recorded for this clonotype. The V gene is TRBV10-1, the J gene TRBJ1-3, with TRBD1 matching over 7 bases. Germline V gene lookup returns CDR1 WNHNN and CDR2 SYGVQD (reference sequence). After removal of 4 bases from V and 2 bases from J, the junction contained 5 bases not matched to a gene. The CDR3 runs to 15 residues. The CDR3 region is CASSAQTGPGNTIYF. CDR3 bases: TGCGCCAGCAGTGCCCAGACAGGGCCTGGAAACACCATATATTTT.

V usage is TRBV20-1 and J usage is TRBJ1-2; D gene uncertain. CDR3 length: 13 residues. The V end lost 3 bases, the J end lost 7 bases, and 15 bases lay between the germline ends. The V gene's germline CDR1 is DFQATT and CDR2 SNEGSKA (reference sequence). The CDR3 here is CSASPRTSGGYTF. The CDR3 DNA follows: TGCAGTGCTAGCCCCCGGACCAGCGGTGGCTACACCTTC.

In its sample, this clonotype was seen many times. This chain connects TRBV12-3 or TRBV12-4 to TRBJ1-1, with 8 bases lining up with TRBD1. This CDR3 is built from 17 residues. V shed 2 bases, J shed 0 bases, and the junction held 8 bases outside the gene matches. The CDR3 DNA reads TGTGCCAGCAGTTTACGGACAGGGCGATCCATGAACACTGAAGCTTTCTTT. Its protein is CASSLRTGRSMNTEAFF.

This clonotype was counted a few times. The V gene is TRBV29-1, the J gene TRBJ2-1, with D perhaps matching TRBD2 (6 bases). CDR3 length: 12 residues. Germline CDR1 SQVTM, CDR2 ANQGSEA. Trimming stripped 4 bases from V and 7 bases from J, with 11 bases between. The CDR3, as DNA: TGCAGCGTTGGAGGGCTAGCGAATGAGCAGTTCTTC. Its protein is CSVGGLANEQFF.

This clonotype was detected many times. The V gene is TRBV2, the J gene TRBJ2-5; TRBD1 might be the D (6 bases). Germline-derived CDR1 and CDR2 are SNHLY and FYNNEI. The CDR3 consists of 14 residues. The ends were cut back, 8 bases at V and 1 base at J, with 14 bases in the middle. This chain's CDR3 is CASDRGHTQETQYF. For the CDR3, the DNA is TGTGCCAGCGACCGGGGACATACCCAAGAGACCCAGTACTTC.

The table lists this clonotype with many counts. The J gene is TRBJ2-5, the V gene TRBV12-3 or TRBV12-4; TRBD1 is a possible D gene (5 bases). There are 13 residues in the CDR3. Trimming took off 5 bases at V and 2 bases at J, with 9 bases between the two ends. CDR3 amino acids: CASSPDTQETQYF. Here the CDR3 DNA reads TGTGCCAGCAGTCCGGACACGCAAGAGACCCAGTACTTC.

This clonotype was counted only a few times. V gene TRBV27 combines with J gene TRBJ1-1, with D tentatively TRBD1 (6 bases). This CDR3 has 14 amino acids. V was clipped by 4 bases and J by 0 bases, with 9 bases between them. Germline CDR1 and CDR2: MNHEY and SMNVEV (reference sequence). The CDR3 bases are TGTGCCAGCAGTTATGGGACACTGAACACTGAAGCTTTCTTT. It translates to CASSYGTLNTEAFF.

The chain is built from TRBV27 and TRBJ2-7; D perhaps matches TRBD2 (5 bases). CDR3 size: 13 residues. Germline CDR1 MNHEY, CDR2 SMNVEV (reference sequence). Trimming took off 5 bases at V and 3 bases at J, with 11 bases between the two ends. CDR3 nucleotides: TGTGCCAGCAGTCCCGGGATTGACTACGAGCAGTACTTC. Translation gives CASSPGIDYEQYF.

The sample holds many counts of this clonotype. The CDR3 sequence is CSALRDARPGEQFF. The CDR3, as DNA: TGCAGTGCCCTCCGGGACGCCCGGCCAGGAGAGCAGTTCTTC. The chain has TRBV20-1 and TRBJ2-1; TRBD1 or TRBD2 may be the D gene (5 bases each). The V end lost 6 bases, the J end lost 10 bases, and 22 bases lay between the germline ends. The CDR3 is 14 residues long. Germline loops: CDR1 DFQATT, CDR2 SNEGSKA (reference sequence).

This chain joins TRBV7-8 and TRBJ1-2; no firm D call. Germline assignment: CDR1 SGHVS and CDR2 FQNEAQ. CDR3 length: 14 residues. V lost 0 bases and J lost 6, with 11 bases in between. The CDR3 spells CASSLATPMNGYTF. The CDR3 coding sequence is TGTGCCAGCAGCTTAGCGACACCCATGAATGGCTACACCTTC.

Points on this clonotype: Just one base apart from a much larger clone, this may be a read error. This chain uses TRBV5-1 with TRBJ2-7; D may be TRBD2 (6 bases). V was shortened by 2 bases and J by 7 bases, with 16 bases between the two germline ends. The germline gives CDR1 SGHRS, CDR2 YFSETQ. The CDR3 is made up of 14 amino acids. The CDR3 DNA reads TGCGCCAGCAGCTTTGACGGGAGTAGAGGTGAGCAGTACTTC. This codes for CASSFDGSRGEQYF.

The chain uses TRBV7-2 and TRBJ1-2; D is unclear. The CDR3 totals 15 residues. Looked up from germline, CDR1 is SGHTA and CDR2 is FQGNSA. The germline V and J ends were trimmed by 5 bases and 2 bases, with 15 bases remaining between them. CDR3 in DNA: TGTGCCAGCAGCCCCCCCAGCTCAGCGAACTATGGCTACACCTTC. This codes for CASSPPSSANYGYTF.

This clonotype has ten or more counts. The CDR3 region is CSARGRRGNNEQFF. CDR3 in DNA: TGCAGCGCCAGGGGGAGAAGGGGAAACAATGAGCAGTTCTTC. The chain recombines TRBV29-1 with TRBJ2-1, with 7 bases aligning to TRBD1. This CDR3 region has 14 residues. The ends lost 7 bases at V and 5 bases at J; junction bases unmatched: 11. Germline values: CDR1 SQVTM, CDR2 ANQGSEA.

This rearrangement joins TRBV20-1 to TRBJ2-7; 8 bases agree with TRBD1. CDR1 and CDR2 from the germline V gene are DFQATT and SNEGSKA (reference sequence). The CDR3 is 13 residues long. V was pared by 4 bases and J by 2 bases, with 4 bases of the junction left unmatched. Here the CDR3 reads CSAISDRAYEQYF. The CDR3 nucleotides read TGCAGTGCTATATCGGACAGGGCCTACGAGCAGTACTTC.

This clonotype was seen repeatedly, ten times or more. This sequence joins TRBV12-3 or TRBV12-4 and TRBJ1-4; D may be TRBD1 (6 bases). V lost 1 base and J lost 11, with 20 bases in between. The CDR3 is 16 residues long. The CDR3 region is CASSLDRVGGQGKLFF. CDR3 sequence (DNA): TGTGCCAGCAGTTTAGATCGGGTGGGGGGGCAAGGGAAACTGTTTTTT.

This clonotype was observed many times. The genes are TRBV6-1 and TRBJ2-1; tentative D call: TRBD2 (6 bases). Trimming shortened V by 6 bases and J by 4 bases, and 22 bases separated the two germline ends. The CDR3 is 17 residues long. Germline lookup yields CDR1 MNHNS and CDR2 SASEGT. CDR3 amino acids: CASRTKIISGLYNEQFF. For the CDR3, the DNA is TGTGCCAGCAGGACCAAGATAATTAGCGGACTATACAATGAGCAGTTCTTC.

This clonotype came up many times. The CDR3 DNA reads TGTGCCAGCAGCCTAATAAACGGAGGTTCCTACGAGCAGTACTTC. Protein sequence: CASSLINGGSYEQYF. The rearrangement joins TRBV12-3 or TRBV12-4 to TRBJ2-7; a weak D match, TRBD2 (5 bases). V gave up 6 bases and J gave up 1 base, with 16 bases separating them. CDR3 length equals 15 residues.

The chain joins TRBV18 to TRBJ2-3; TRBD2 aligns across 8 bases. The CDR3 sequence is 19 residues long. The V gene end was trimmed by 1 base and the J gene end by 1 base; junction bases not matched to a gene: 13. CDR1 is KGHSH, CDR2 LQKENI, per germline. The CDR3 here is CASSPHASGRVLGTDTQYF. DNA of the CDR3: TGTGCCAGCTCACCACATGCCAGCGGGAGAGTTTTGGGCACAGATACGCAGTATTTT.

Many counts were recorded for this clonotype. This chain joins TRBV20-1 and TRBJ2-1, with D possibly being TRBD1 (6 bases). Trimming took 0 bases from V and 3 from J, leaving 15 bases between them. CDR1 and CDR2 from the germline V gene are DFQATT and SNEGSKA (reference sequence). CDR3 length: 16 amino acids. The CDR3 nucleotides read TGCAGTGCTAGAGATCAGGGGAATCTGGACTACAATGAGCAGTTCTTC. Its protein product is CSARDQGNLDYNEQFF.

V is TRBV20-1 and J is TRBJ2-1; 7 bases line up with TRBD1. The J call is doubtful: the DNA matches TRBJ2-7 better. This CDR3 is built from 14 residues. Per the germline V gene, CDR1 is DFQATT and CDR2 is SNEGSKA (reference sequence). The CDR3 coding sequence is TGCAGTGCCCAACAGGGGAGCTCCTACAATGAGCAGTACTTC. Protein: CSAQQGSSYNEQYF.

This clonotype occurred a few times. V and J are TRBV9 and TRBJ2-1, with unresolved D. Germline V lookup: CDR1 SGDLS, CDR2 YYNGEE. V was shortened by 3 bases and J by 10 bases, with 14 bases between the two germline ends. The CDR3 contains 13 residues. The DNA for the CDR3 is TGTGCCAGCAGCGCCCCGGGCTTGGTGGAGCAGTTCTTC. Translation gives CASSAPGLVEQFF.